A single sample is the source of the 28 T cell receptor beta chains below, sequenced in a study of vaccination effects on CD4 cells after COVID-19 (dated 2022 in TCRdb). In the ViraFEST assay, PBMC were stimulated with viral peptide pools, and TCR sequencing was then used to find antigen-specific CD4+ T cell clonotypes based on their expansion. After more than nine days of culture, CD4+ T cells were isolated with the EasySep CD4+ T cell isolation kit. Negative nucleocapsid antibody results before and after vaccination confirmed that the healthy vaccine recipients had no prior SARS-CoV-2 infection. These receptors' antigens are unknown. Library generation was performed with the immunoSEQ multiplex PCR assay. The source is immuneACCESS, and TCRdb retained only in-frame sequences with V and J called. Part of the clones is not carried over; for the studies checked, unresolved V genes explain less than half of this, and the remainder is unexplained. The sample yields approximately 20,000 clones; 73% were counted once. Together, the top ten hold 20% to 30% of the sample.

Here the sequenced sample was CD4+ T cells from PBMCs cultured with HCoV-NL63 spike peptides, taken before COVID-19 vaccination. The intended sense of this specimen's cell subset or site label: HCoV-NL63 spike overlapping peptide pool stimulation. These receptors originate from a human donor who received a COVID-19 vaccine.

The genes are TRBV19 and TRBJ2-7; D is tentatively TRBD1 or TRBD2 (5 bases each). The CDR3 sequence is 15 residues long. Germline loops: CDR1 LNHDA, CDR2 SQIVND (reference sequence). V gave up 4 bases and J gave up 0 bases, with 13 bases separating them. The CDR3: CASSSAGTSSYEQYF. The CDR3 coding sequence is TGTGCCAGTAGTAGTGCAGGGACCAGCTCCTACGAGCAGTACTTC. Full variable domain (missing parts from reference TRBV19 and TRBJ2-7): DGGITQSPKYLFRKEGQNVTLSCEQNLNHDAMYWYRQDPGQGLRLIYYSQIVNDFQKGDIAEGYSVSREKKESFPLTVTSAQKNPTAFYLCASSSAGTSSYEQYFGPGTRLTVT.

J is TRBJ1-6 and V is TRBV28; no definite D call. Looked up from germline, CDR1 is MDHEN and CDR2 is SYDVKM. Trimming took 3 bases from V and 7 from J, leaving 4 bases between them. The CDR3 loop spans 12 amino acids. CDR3 region: CASSFRNSPLHF. The CDR3 region has the DNA TGTGCCAGCAGTTTCCGGAATTCACCCCTCCACTTT.

The chain carries TRBV28 and TRBJ1-1; D gene unclear. The CDR3 totals 14 residues. The V and J ends lost 6 bases and 2 bases respectively, with 13 bases between them. Looked up from germline, CDR1 is MDHEN and CDR2 is SYDVKM. CDR3 residues: CASRWAGLNTEAFF. As DNA, the CDR3 is TGTGCCAGCAGATGGGCAGGCCTTAACACTGAAGCTTTCTTT.

This rearrangement joins TRBV3-1 (or the pseudogene TRBV3-2) to TRBJ2-7; either TRBD1 or TRBD2 may supply D (5 bases each). CDR3 size: 14 residues. The V and J ends lost 3 bases and 3 bases respectively, with 12 bases between them. Germline V gene lookup returns CDR1 LGHDT and CDR2 YNNKEL (reference sequence). The CDR3 DNA reads as TGTGCCAGCAGCCATTCCGGGACCAGCTACGAGCAGTACTTC. Translating it yields CASSHSGTSYEQYF.

CDR3 nucleotide sequence: TGTGCCATCGGAAGAGACAGGGGCAATGCTGAAGCTTTCTTT. Translating it yields CAIGRDRGNAEAFF. The V and J genes are TRBV10-3 and TRBJ1-1, with 8 bases that match TRBD1. V shed 8 bases and J 6 bases; nucleotides not matched to a gene: 11. CDR3 size: 14 residues. Germline CDR1 reads ENHRY; CDR2 reads SYGVKD.

The chain recombines TRBV6-5 with TRBJ1-2; D might be TRBD1 (5 bases). The germline V gene encodes CDR1 MNHEY and CDR2 SVGAGI. This CDR3 has 15 amino acids. Trimming left V 0 bases short and J 4 bases short, with 12 bases between. The CDR3 DNA sequence: TGTGCCAGCAGTTACTCCTGGGTTCAGGGCTATGGCTACACCTTC. Its protein product is CASSYSWVQGYGYTF.

The V gene is TRBV7-2, the J gene TRBJ2-7, with D possibly TRBD1 on 6 matching bases. V lost 1 base, J lost 4 bases, and 8 bases lay in between. The CDR3 spans 13 residues. Germline V CDR1 and CDR2: SGHTA, FQGNSA. This CDR3 reads CASSLGTEYEQYF. As DNA, the CDR3 is TGTGCCAGCAGCTTAGGGACAGAGTACGAGCAGTACTTC.

In the case of this clone: In the same sample, other DNA sequences code for this CDR3. The gene calls are TRBV3-1 (or the pseudogene TRBV3-2) and TRBJ1-5; D remains ambiguous. This CDR3 is built from 13 residues. Germline assignment: CDR1 LGHDT and CDR2 YNNKEL (reference sequence). Trimming took 0 bases from V and 6 from J, leaving 6 bases between them. The CDR3 DNA reads TGTGCCAGCAGCCAAGATCTGGGTCAGCCCCAGCATTTT. Translated, it gives CASSQDLGQPQHF.

This clone was counted a single time. This sequence joins TRBV6-1 and TRBJ2-6, with D perhaps matching TRBD2 (5 bases). Germline assignment: CDR1 MNHNS and CDR2 SASEGT. The CDR3 length is 22 residues. V was trimmed by 0 bases and J by 0 bases, leaving 24 bases between them. In nucleotides, the CDR3 is TGTGCCAGCAGTGAAGCGCGGGTTGTGTTCGTTACGTCTAGCTCTGGGGCCAACGTCCTGACTTTC. The encoded protein is CASSEARVVFVTSSSGANVLTF.

This chain connects TRBV28 to TRBJ1-2; D gene unclear. With 5 bases removed from V and 5 bases from J, the gap between germline ends came to 9 bases. Per the germline V gene, CDR1 is MDHEN and CDR2 is SYDVKM. The CDR3 is 12 amino acids. This CDR3 reads CASSPPRYGYTF. CDR3 in DNA: TGTGCCAGCAGTCCCCCTAGGTATGGCTACACCTTC.

V is TRBV6-1 and J is TRBJ2-7, with D unclear. The CDR3 sequence is 11 residues long. The germline V gene has CDR1 MNHNS and CDR2 SASEGT. Trimming shortened V by 2 bases and J by 7 bases, and 6 bases separated the two germline ends. Here the CDR3 DNA reads TGTGCCAGCAGTGAACCCGTGGAGCAGTACTTC. It translates to CASSEPVEQYF.

The V gene is TRBV4-2, the J gene TRBJ2-2; the D gene is possibly TRBD2 (5 bases). V dropped 0 bases and J dropped 13 bases, with 15 bases sitting between them. The germline V gene has CDR1 LGHNA and CDR2 YNFKEQ. The CDR3 totals 14 residues. The CDR3 protein is CASSQELGTAGLFF. Written as DNA, the CDR3 is TGTGCCAGCAGCCAAGAACTAGGAACAGCTGGGCTGTTTTTT.

The chain employs TRBV3-1 (or the pseudogene TRBV3-2) and TRBJ1-1; 8 bases map to TRBD1. Germline CDR1 reads LGHDT; CDR2 reads YNNKEL (reference sequence). CDR3 size: 15 residues. Unmatched junction bases numbered 9, after V lost 5 bases and J lost 4 bases. DNA for the CDR3: TGTGCCAGCAGCACGGGACACAGGGGGGGCACTGAAGCTTTCTTT. Its protein is CASSTGHRGGTEAFF.

CDR3 sequence reads: CASSLRAGSYEQYF. The CDR3 nucleotides read TGTGCCAGCAGTTTACGTGCAGGGTCCTACGAGCAGTACTTC. The V gene is TRBV28, the J gene TRBJ2-7; perhaps TRBD1 as D (5 bases). This CDR3 has 14 amino acids. Trimming took off 2 bases at V and 1 base at J, with 9 bases between the two ends. Germline loops: CDR1 MDHEN, CDR2 SYDVKM.

The DNA for the CDR3 is TGTGCCATCAGTGAGTCGAGGGCTATCGAGCAGTACTTC. Translated, it gives CAISESRAIEQYF. The chain uses TRBV10-3 and TRBJ2-7; perhaps TRBD2 as D (5 bases). Germline CDR1 reads ENHRY; CDR2 reads SYGVKD. Trimming removed 0 bases at V and 6 bases at J, with 9 bases between. The CDR3 loop spans 13 amino acids.

Only a few counts were recorded for this clone. The genes are TRBV10-3 and TRBJ2-2; TRBD2 aligns across 10 bases. CDR3 size: 16 residues. Losses at the gene ends were 4 bases for V and 0 bases for J; bases not matched to a gene: 2. Per the germline V gene, CDR1 is ENHRY and CDR2 is SYGVKD. Here the CDR3 DNA reads TGTGCCATCAGTGGTAGCGGGGGGTCGAACACCGGGGAGCTGTTTTTT. The encoded protein is CAISGSGGSNTGELFF.

This chain connects TRBV27 to TRBJ2-7, with 11 bases aligning to TRBD1. The CDR3 has 15 amino acids. Germline assignment: CDR1 MNHEY and CDR2 SMNVEV (reference sequence). J was trimmed by 1 base and V by 5 bases; bases with no gene match: 4. CDR3 nucleotide sequence: TGTGCCAGCAGTACCCGGGACAGGGGGTCCTACGAGCAGTACTTC. This translates into CASSTRDRGSYEQYF.

This CDR3 reads CASSLVPPRGAGANVLTF. CDR3 sequence (DNA): TGCGCCAGCAGCTTGGTCCCCCCCAGAGGGGCTGGGGCCAACGTCCTGACTTTC. The J gene is TRBJ2-6, the V gene TRBV5-1; the D call may be TRBD1 or TRBD2 (5 bases each). Looked up from germline, CDR1 is SGHRS and CDR2 is YFSETQ. V gave up 0 bases and J gave up 2 bases, with 15 bases separating them. The CDR3 sequence is 18 residues long.

This chain links TRBV2 with TRBJ2-3; D perhaps matches TRBD1 (6 bases). The V and J ends lost 3 bases and 6 bases respectively, with 13 bases between them. Germline assignment: CDR1 SNHLY and CDR2 FYNNEI. CDR3 length: 14 amino acids. CDR3 residues: CASSEGDTWDTQYF. The CDR3 region has the DNA TGTGCCAGCAGTGAGGGGGACACCTGGGATACGCAGTATTTT. The entire variable domain, with the rest obtained from reference TRBV2 and TRBJ2-3, is as follows: EPEVTQTPSHQVTQMGQEVILRCVPISNHLYFYWYRQILGQKVEFLVSFYNNEISEKSEIFDDQFSVERPDGSNFTLKIRSTKLEDSAMYFCASSEGDTWDTQYFGPGTRLTVL.

This chain uses TRBV5-1 with TRBJ1-1; D perhaps matches TRBD1 (6 bases). The CDR3 sequence is 13 residues long. Germline assignment: CDR1 SGHRS and CDR2 YFSETQ. The germline V and J ends were trimmed by 7 bases and 4 bases, with 14 bases remaining between them. CDR3 nucleotides: TGCGCCAGCGGAAGGGGGGCGAGCACTGAAGCTTTCTTT. Translated: CASGRGASTEAFF.

The gene calls are TRBV6-5 and TRBJ2-3; the match to TRBD2 covers 8 bases. The CDR3 runs 16 residues. Germline V lookup: CDR1 MNHEY, CDR2 SVGAGI. The V segment lost 4 bases and the J segment 4 bases; nucleotides outside the gene matches: 10. The CDR3 is CASSLTIAGLSDTQYF. The CDR3 coding sequence is TGTGCCAGCAGTTTAACCATAGCGGGGCTTTCAGATACGCAGTATTTT.

The gene calls are TRBV10-2 and TRBJ1-1; no clear D. Per the germline V gene, CDR1 is WSHSY and CDR2 is SAAADI. The CDR3 contains 12 residues. V dropped 3 bases and J dropped 7 bases, with 9 bases sitting between them. The CDR3, as DNA: TGCGCCAGCAGTGAAAATCGGCATGAAGCTTTCTTT. The encoded protein is CASSENRHEAFF.

The J gene is TRBJ2-3, the V gene TRBV10-3, with D possibly TRBD2 on 5 matching bases. CDR1 is ENHRY, CDR2 SYGVKD, per germline. This CDR3 contains 16 residues. Trimming shortened V by 2 bases and J by 1 base, and 13 bases separated the two germline ends. CDR3 nucleotide sequence: TGTGCCATCAGTGAGGTGGGCGGAGGTGGCACAGATACGCAGTATTTT. It encodes CAISEVGGGGTDTQYF.

The table lists this clone with a count of one. This chain links TRBV5-1 with TRBJ2-1, with D perhaps matching TRBD1 (5 bases). CDR3 length: 17 amino acids. Between the trimmed V and J ends, which lost 3 bases and 0 bases, there was a span of 16 bases. The germline gives CDR1 SGHRS, CDR2 YFSETQ. The CDR3 sequence: CASSSWSGSYSYNEQFF. The CDR3 DNA reads TGCGCCAGCAGCTCCTGGTCAGGGTCCTACTCCTACAATGAGCAGTTCTTC.

The chain has TRBV7-2 and TRBJ1-2; no firm D call. The CDR3 loop spans 16 amino acids. The ends were cut back, 5 bases at V and 1 base at J, with 17 bases in the middle. The germline V gene encodes CDR1 SGHTA and CDR2 FQGNSA. The CDR3: CASSHGGGRNNYGYTF. The CDR3 region has the DNA TGTGCCAGCAGCCACGGCGGAGGACGGAATAACTATGGCTACACCTTC.

This chain uses TRBV6-5 with TRBJ2-2; D is undetermined. This CDR3 has 16 amino acids. CDR1 is MNHEY, CDR2 SVGAGI, per germline. V dropped 3 bases and J dropped 6 bases, with 17 bases sitting between them. The CDR3: CASSYLGRRRAGELFF. Written as DNA, the CDR3 is TGTGCCAGCAGTTATTTGGGCAGGAGAAGAGCCGGGGAGCTGTTTTTT.

In its sample, this clone was seen once. This chain uses TRBV29-1 with TRBJ2-6; D not resolved. Germline CDR1 reads SQVTM; CDR2 reads ANQGSEA. V lost 3 bases and J 1 base, leaving 4 bases between the germline ends. This CDR3 is 13 amino acids long. The CDR3 DNA is TGCAGCGTTGATGTGTCTGGGGCCAACGTCCTGACTTTC. Protein sequence: CSVDVSGANVLTF.

The genes are TRBV7-2 and TRBJ2-5; 8 nucleotides align to TRBD1. The length of the CDR3 is 15 residues. The germline CDR1 and CDR2 sequences are SGHTA and FQGNSA. V trimming: 1 base; J trimming: 5 bases; junction bases outside the gene matches: 6. CDR3 amino acids: CASSLELGQGETQYF. CDR3 DNA sequence: TGTGCCAGCAGCTTAGAGCTAGGACAGGGTGAGACCCAGTACTTC.